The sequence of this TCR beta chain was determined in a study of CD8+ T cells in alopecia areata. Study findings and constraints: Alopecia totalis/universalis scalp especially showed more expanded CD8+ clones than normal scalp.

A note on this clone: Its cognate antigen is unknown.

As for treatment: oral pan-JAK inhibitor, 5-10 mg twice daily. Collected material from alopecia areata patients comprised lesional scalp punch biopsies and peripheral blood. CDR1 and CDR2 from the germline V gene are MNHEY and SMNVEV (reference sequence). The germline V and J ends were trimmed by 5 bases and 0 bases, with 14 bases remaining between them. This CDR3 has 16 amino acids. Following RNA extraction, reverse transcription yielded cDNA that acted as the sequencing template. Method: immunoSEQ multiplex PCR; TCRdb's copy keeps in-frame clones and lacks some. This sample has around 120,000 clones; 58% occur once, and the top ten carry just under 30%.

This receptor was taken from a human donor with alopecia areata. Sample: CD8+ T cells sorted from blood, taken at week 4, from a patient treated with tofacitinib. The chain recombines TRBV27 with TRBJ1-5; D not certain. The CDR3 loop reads CASSHMGPDSNQPQHF. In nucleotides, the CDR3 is TGTGCCAGCAGTCATATGGGCCCAGATAGCAATCAGCCCCAGCATTTT.